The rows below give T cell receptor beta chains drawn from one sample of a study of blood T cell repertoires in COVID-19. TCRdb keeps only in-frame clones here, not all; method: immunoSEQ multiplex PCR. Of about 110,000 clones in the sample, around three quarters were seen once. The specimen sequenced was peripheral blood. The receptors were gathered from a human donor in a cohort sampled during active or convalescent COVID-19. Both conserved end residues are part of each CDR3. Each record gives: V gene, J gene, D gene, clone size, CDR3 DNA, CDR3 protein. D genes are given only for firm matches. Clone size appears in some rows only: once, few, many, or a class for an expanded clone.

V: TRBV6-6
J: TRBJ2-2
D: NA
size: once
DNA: TGTGCCAGCAGTTACAGGGCAGGGGACGGGGAGCTGTTTTTT
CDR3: CASSYRAGDGELFF

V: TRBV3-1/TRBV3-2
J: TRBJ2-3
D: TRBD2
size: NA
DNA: TGTGCCAGCAGCCAAGTCGAGCGGGGGGGTACAGATACGCAGTATTTT
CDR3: CASSQVERGGTDTQYF

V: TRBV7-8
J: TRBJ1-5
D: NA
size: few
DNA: TGTGCCAGCAGCTCTCTTATAATTAGCAATCAGCCCCAGCATTTT
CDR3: CASSSLIISNQPQHF

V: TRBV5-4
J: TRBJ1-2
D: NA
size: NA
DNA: TGTGCCAGCAGCTTAAGGGGAGGCTATGGCTACACCTTC
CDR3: CASSLRGGYGYTF

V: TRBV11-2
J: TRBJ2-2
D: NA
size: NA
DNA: TGTGCCAGCAGCCACTTCGGTGGGGAGCGTAGGATCGGGGAGCTGTTTTTT
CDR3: CASSHFGGERRIGELFF

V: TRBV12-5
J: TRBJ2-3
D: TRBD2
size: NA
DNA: TGTGCTAGTGGTTTGGTACTGCGGGGGGGGGCGGATACGCAGTATTTT
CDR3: CASGLVLRGGADTQYF

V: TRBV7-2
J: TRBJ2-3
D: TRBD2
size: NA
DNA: TGTGCCAGCAGCTTAAAACTAGCGGGAGGATCGAGCACAGATACGCAGTATTTT
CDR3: CASSLKLAGGSSTDTQYF

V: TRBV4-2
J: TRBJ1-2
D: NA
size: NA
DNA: TGTGCCAGCAGCCAAGTCGAGCCCGACTATGGCTACACCTTC
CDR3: CASSQVEPDYGYTF

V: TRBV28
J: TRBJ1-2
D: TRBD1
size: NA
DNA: TGTGCCAGCAGTTCAACAGGGGGGACACCCTCTAACTATGGCTACACCTTC
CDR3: CASSSTGGTPSNYGYTF

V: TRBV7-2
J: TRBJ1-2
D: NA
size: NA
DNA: TGTGCCAGCAGCTTAGGATCTCAGGGAAGCGGCTACACCTTC
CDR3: CASSLGSQGSGYTF

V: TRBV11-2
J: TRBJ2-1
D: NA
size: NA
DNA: TGTGCCAGCAGCTTTTCCGGGACTCACAATGAGCAGTTCTTC
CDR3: CASSFSGTHNEQFF

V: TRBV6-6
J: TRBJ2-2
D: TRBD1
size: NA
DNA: TGTGCCACCAACGGTGCAGGGGGTGTCGGGGAGCTGTTTTTT
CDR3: CATNGAGGVGELFF

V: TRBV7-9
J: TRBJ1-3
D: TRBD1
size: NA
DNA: TGTGCCAGCAGCTCGGACAGGGGTACTCGGAACACCATATATTTT
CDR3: CASSSDRGTRNTIYF

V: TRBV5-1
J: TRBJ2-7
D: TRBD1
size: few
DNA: TGCGCCAGCAGCGAGGGGGCGACTACAACCTACGAGCAGTACTTC
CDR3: CASSEGATTTYEQYF

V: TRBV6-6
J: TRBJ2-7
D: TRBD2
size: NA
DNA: TGTGCCAGCAGTTACACAGCGGGAGGGACCTACGAGCAGTACTTC
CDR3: CASSYTAGGTYEQYF

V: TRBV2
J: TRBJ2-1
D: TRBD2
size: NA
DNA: TGTGCCAGCAGTGACGTCGTTTCGGGGGGGAAGTTCTTC
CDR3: CASSDVVSGGKFF

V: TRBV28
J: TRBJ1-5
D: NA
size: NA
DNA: TGTGCCAGCAGCTCCTGGGGGGGAGTAAGCGGCAATCAGCCCCAGCATTTT
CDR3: CASSSWGGVSGNQPQHF

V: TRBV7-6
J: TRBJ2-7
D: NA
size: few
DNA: TGTGCCAGCAGCTTAGTTCGAGGGGGGGACCCCAAAAACTACGAGCAGTACTTC
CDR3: CASSLVRGGDPKNYEQYF

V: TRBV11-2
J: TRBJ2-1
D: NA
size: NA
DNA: TGTGCCAGCAGCTTAGGAGCGTCTGAGCAGTTCTTC
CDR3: CASSLGASEQFF

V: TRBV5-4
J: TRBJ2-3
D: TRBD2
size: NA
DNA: TGTGCCAGCAGCTCGACTAGCGCCCAGGCAGATACGCAGTATTTT
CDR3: CASSSTSAQADTQYF

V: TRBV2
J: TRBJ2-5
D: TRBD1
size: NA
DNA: TGTGCCAGCAGTGAGTTGAGGGGGCTCGGTCGGGAGACCCAGTACTTC
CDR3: CASSELRGLGRETQYF

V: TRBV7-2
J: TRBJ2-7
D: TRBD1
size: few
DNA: TGTGCCAGCAGCCGGGACAGGGATTACGAGCAGTACTTC
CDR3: CASSRDRDYEQYF

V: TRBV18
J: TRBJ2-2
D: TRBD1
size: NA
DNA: TGTGCCAGCTCGCTGGGACAGGTTAACACCGGGGAGCTGTTTTTT
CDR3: CASSLGQVNTGELFF

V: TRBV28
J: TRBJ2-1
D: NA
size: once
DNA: TGTGCCAGCAGTCTCCCGTCTAGCTCCTACAATGAGCAGTTCTTC
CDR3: CASSLPSSSYNEQFF

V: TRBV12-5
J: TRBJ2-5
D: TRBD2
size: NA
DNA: TGTGCTAGTGGTCCACCACTTAGCGGGGGGGCCTTTAAAGAGACCCAGTACTTC
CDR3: CASGPPLSGGAFKETQYF

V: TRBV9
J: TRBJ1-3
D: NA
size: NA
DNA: TGTGCCAGCAGCGTAGTGTCAGGGACTGGAAACACCATATATTTT
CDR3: CASSVVSGTGNTIYF

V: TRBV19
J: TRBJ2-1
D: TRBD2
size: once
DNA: TGTGCCAGTAGTGCACCCTCCAGGTGGGAGGGCATCGGGAATGAGCAGTTCTTC
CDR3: CASSAPSRWEGIGNEQFF

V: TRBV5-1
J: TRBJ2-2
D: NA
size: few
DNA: TGCGCCAGCAGCTTGGGCTCAGGTAGTTCCGGGGAGCTGTTTTTT
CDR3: CASSLGSGSSGELFF

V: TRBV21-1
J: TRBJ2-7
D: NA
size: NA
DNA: TGTGCCAGCAGCAAAGGGGCTGGCGAACGCCTTCCCTACGAGCAGTACTTC
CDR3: CASSKGAGERLPYEQYF

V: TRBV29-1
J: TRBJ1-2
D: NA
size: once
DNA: TGCAGCGTTGAACGTTTAACAGGGAACTATGGCTACACCTTC
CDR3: CSVERLTGNYGYTF

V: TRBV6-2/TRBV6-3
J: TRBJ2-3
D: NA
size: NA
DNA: TGTGCCAGCAGTACTGACACAGATACGCAGTATTTT
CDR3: CASSTDTDTQYF

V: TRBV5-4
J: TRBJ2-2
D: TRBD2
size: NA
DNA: TGTGCCAGCAGCCCCGGGACTAGCGGGGCCTCCGGGGAGCTGTTTTTT
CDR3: CASSPGTSGASGELFF

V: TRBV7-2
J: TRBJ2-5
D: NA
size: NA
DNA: TGTGCCAGCAGCTTTCAGCGGGAGACCCAGTACTTC
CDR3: CASSFQRETQYF

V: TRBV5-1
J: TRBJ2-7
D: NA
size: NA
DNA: TGCGCCAGCAGCTTATTCTCACAGGTATTAAACGAGCAGTACTTC
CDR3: CASSLFSQVLNEQYF

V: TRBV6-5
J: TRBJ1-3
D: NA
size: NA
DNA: TGTGCCAGCAGTTCTAACCGGCGGATAAATGGAAACACCATATATTTT
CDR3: CASSSNRRINGNTIYF

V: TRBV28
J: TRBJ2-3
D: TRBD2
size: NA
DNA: TGTGCCAGCAGTTTAGGGAGCCTAGCGGCTAGCACAGATACGCAGTATTTT
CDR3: CASSLGSLAASTDTQYF

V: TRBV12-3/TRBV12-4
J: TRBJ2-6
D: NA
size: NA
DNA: TGTGCCAGCAGTAGCGGGGCCAACGTCCTGACTTTC
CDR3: CASSSGANVLTF

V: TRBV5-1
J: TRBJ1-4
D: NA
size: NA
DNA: TGCGCCAGCAGCTTTAGCGGAAATGAAAAACTGTTTTTT
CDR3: CASSFSGNEKLFF

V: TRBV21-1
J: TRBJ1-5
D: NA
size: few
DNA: TGTGCCAGCAGCAGAGGACAGGCGAAAAATCAGCCCCAGCATTTT
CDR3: CASSRGQAKNQPQHF

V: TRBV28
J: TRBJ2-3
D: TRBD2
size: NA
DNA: TGTGCCAGCAGTTTATCCTGGACTAGCGGGAGCTCAGATACGCAGTATTTT
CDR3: CASSLSWTSGSSDTQYF

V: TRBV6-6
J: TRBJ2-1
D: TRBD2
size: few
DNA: TGTGCCAGCAGTGGACTAGCGGGGAGCCATGAGCAGTTCTTC
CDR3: CASSGLAGSHEQFF

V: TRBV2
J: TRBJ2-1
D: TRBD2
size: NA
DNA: TGTGCCAGCAGTGAAATGGTAGCGGGGGGGCCCCAGTTCTTC
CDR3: CASSEMVAGGPQFF

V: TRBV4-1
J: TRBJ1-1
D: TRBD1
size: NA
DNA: TGCGCCAGCAGCCAAGATCGGAGCCTTTCGGACAGGAGGAACACTGAAGCTTTCTTT
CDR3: CASSQDRSLSDRRNTEAFF

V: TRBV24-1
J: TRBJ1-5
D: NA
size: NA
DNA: TGTGCCACCAGTGATCCCCGCGCGGGAGCCGCCCAGCATTTT
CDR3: CATSDPRAGAAQHF

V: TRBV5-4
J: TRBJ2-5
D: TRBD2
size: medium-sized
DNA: TGTGCCAGCAGCCAGGGACTAGCGGGGGGGGAAGAGGCCCAGTACTTC
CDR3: CASSQGLAGGEEAQYF

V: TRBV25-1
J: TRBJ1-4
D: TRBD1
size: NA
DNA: TGTGCCAGCAGTGAAGGGAAACAGGGGATATCTTCTGAAAAACTGTTTTTT
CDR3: CASSEGKQGISSEKLFF

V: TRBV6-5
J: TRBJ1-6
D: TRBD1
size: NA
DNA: TGTGCCAGCAGTTCGGGACAGCAGGATTCACCCCTCCACTTT
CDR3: CASSSGQQDSPLHF

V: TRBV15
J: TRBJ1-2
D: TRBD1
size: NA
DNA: TGTGCCACCTCTCCACCCCCCCGGACAGGGTCAGGCTACACCTTC
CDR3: CATSPPPRTGSGYTF

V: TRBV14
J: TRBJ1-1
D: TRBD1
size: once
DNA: TGTGCCAGCAGGCTAACAGGGGACTACACTGAAGCTTTCTTT
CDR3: CASRLTGDYTEAFF

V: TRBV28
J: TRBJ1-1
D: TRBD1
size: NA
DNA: TGTGCCAGCGGGGGGCCCAGGGGGCAGAGGAAGACTGAAGCTTTCTTT
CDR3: CASGGPRGQRKTEAFF

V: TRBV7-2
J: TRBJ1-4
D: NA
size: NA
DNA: TGTGCCAGCAGCTCCCTCTTTTGGGGGGGGGCGCATGAAAAACTGTTTTTT
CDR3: CASSSLFWGGAHEKLFF

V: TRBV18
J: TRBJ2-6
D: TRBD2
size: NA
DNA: TGTGCCAGCTCACCCCTAGCGGGGGGCCTTTCTGGGGCCAACGTCCTGACTTTC
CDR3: CASSPLAGGLSGANVLTF

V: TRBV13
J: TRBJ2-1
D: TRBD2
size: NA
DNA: TGTGCCAGCAGCCCTAGCGGGTACACCTACAATGAGCAGTTCTTC
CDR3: CASSPSGYTYNEQFF

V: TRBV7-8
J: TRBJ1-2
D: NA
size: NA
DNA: TGTGCCAGCAGCCCCCGGACAGATGGCTACACCTTC
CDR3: CASSPRTDGYTF